This TCR beta chain was sequenced for a study of CD8 T cells in Susac syndrome. TCR beta was sequenced from blood CD8+ and CD4+ T cells. While CD8+ and CD4+ T cells were isolated negatively, TEMRA cells were enriched by FACS. V shed 5 bases and J 0 bases; nucleotides not matched to a gene: 3. The germline V gene has CDR1 SGHVS and CDR2 FNYEAQ. The CDR3 has 15 amino acids. The RNA input was 0.5 to 1 ug, and it was reverse transcribed with random hexamers. In TCRdb, the immunoSEQ multiplex PCR reads were re-called with MiXCR into one record per CDR3 protein. Among about 210,000 distinct CDR3 sequences listed, over 85% were seen once.

What was sequenced was CD4+ T cells from PBMCs. This TCR came from a human donor in good health. The genes are TRBV7-6 and TRBJ1-4; TRBD1 matches at 7 bases. DNA for the CDR3: TGTGCCAGCAGCGTCGACAGGGCAACTAATGAAAAACTGTTTTTT. Encoded protein: CASSVDRATNEKLFF.